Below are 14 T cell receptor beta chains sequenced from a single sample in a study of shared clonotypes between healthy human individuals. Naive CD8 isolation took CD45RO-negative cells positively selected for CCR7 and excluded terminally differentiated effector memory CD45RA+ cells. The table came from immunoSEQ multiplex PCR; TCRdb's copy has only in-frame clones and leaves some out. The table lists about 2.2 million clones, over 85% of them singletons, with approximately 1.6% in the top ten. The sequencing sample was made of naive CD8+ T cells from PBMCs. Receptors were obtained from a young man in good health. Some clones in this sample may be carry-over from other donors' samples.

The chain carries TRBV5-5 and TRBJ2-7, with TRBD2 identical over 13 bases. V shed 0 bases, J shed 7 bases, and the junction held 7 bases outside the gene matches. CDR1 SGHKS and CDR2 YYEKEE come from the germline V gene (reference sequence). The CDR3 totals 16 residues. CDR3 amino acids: CASSLGEGTSGTEQYF. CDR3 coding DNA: TGTGCCAGCAGCTTGGGGGAGGGGACTAGCGGGACAGAGCAGTACTTC.

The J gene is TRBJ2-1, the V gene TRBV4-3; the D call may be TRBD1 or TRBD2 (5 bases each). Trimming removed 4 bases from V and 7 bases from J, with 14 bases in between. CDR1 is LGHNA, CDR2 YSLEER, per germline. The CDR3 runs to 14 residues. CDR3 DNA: TGCGCCAGCAGCCCCCGAGGGGCTTGGAATGAGCAGTTCTTC. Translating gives CASSPRGAWNEQFF.

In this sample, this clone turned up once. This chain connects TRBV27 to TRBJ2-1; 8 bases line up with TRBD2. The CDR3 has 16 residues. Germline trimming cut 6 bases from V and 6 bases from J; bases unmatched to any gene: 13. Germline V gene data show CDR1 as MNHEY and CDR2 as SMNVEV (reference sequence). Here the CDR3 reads CASSQDVAGPLNEQFF. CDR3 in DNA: TGTGCCAGCAGCCAAGACGTAGCGGGACCGCTCAATGAGCAGTTCTTC.

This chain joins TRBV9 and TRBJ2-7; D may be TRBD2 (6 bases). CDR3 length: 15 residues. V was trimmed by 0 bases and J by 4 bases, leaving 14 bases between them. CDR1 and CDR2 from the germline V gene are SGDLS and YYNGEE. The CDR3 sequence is CASSVEGSGVYEQYF. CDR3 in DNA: TGTGCCAGCAGCGTAGAGGGTAGCGGAGTTTACGAGCAGTACTTC.

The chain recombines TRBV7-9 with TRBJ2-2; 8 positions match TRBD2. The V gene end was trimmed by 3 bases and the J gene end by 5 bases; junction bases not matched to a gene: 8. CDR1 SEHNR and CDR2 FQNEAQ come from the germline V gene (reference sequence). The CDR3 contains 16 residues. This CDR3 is CASSFLRGGRTGELFF. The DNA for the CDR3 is TGTGCCAGCAGCTTTCTGCGCGGGGGGCGGACCGGGGAGCTGTTTTTT.

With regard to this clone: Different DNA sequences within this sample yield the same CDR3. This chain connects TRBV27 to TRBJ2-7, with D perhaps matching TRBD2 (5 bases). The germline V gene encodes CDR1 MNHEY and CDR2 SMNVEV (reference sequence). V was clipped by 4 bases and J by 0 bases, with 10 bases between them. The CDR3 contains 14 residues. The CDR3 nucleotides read TGTGCCAGCAGTTCGACGGGGAGCTCCTACGAGCAGTACTTC. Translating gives CASSSTGSSYEQYF.

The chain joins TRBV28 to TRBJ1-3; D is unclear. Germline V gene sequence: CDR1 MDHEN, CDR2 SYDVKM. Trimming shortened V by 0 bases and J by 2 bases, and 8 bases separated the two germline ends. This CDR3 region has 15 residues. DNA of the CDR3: TGTGCCAGCAGTTTATGGGGGAATGCTGGAAACACCATATATTTT. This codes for CASSLWGNAGNTIYF.

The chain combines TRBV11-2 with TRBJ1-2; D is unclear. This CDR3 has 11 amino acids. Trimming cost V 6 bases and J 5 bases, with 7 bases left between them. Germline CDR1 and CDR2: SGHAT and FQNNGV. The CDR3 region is CASSGVYGYTF. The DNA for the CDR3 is TGTGCCAGCAGTGGGGTGTATGGCTACACCTTC. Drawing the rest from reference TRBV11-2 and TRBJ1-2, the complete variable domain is EAGVAQSPRYKIIEKRQSVAFWCNPISGHATLYWYQQILGQGPKLLIQFQNNGVVDDSQLPKDRFSAERLKGVDSTLKIQPAKLEDSAVYLCASSGVYGYTFGSGTRLTVV.

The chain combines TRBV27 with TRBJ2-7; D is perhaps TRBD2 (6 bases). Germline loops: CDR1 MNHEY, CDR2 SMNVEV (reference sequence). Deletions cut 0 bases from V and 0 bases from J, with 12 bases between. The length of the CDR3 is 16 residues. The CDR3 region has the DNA TGTGCCAGCAGTTTATCCTCGGGACTCCTCTCCTACGAGCAGTACTTC. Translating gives CASSLSSGLLSYEQYF.

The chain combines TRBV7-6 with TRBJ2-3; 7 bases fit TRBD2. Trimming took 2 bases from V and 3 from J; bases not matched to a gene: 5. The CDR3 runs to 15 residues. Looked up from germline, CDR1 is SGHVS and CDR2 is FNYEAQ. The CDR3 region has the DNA TGTGCCAGCAGCTTATGGGCGGGGGAGACAGATACGCAGTATTTT. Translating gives CASSLWAGETDTQYF.

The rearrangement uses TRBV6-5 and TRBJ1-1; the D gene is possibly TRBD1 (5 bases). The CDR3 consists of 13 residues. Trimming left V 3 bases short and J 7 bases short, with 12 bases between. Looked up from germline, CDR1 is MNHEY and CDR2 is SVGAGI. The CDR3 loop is CASSYGASGEAFF. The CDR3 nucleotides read TGTGCCAGCAGTTATGGGGCTTCGGGTGAAGCTTTCTTT.

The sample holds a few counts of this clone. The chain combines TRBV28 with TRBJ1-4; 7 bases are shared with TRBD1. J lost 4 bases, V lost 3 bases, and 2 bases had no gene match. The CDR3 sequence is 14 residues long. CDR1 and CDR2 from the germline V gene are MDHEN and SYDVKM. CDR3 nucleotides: TGTGCCAGCAGTTTGGGACAGTATAATGAAAAACTGTTTTTT. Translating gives CASSLGQYNEKLFF.

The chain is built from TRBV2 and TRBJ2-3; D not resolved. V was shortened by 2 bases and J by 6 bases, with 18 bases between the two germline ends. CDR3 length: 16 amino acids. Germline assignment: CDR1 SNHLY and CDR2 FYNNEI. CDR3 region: CASSETILGDSDTQYF. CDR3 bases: TGTGCCAGCAGTGAAACAATCCTCGGCGACTCTGATACGCAGTATTTT.

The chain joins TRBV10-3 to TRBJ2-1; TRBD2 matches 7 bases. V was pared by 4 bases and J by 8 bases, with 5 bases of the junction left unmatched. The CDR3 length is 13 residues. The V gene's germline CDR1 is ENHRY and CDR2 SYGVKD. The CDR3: CAISGGRGDEQFF. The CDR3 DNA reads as TGTGCCATCAGTGGCGGGAGAGGAGATGAGCAGTTCTTC.